This is a list of T cell receptor beta chains from one sample in a study of vaccination and CD4 T cells after COVID-19. Their target antigens are unknown. TCRdb itself ran the PCR reads through MiXCR, one entry per CDR3 protein. The sample consists of approximately 7,200 distinct CDR3 sequences, 40% to 50% of them appearing once. The sample comprised CD4+ T cells from blood, cultured in vitro. The receptor set was obtained from a human donor in good health. Both conserved end residues are part of each CDR3. D genes are given only for firm matches. Size tells how often a clone was seen (once, few, many) or the class of an expanded clone, and some rows leave it out.

D gene	V gene	J gene	clone size	CDR3 protein
NA	TRBV6-4	TRBJ1-1	NA	CATSGGGWGMNTEAFF
NA	TRBV6-5	TRBJ1-2	NA	CASSYSPGINYGYTF
TRBD2	TRBV24-1	TRBJ2-2	few	CATSGSPGLAGTGELFF
NA	TRBV19	TRBJ1-1	NA	CASRPDMAHTEAFF
NA	TRBV5-4	TRBJ2-5	NA	CASSPERGGETQYF
TRBD2	TRBV5-4	TRBJ2-1	once	CASSLAAGDRENEQFF
NA	TRBV28	TRBJ1-5	NA	CASNPFHGGGNQPQHF
NA	TRBV6-1	TRBJ2-5	NA	CASIHSVGQETQYF
NA	TRBV19	TRBJ2-3	few	CASSSGLPGPDTQYF
NA	TRBV2	TRBJ1-2	few	CASSPGGYGYTF
NA	TRBV7-2	TRBJ2-2	NA	CASSLVGGDTGELFF
TRBD1	TRBV20-1	TRBJ1-5	NA	CSVRQGVNQPQHF
TRBD2	TRBV5-1	TRBJ2-3	few	CASGSGVTDTQYF
NA	TRBV19	TRBJ1-2	NA	CASSPGDYGYTF
NA	TRBV7-2	TRBJ2-5	NA	CASSLGTLKWAETQYF
TRBD2	TRBV6-1	TRBJ2-1	NA	CASGRLAEYNEQFF
NA	TRBV21-1	TRBJ2-7	NA	CASSTRQVGSYEQYF
NA	TRBV20-1	TRBJ1-5	few	CSASGQGGQPQHF
NA	TRBV11-3	TRBJ2-2	once	CASSSRVGVGELFF
TRBD1	TRBV7-6	TRBJ2-5	NA	CASSSGRGETQYF
NA	TRBV28	TRBJ2-7	NA	CAGRRTGTYEQYF
NA	TRBV28	TRBJ1-5	NA	CASSSGVISNQPQHF
NA	TRBV25-1	TRBJ2-5	few	CARRGRVGVETQYF
NA	TRBV6-1	TRBJ1-2	few	CASSEVGGYTF
NA	TRBV7-6	TRBJ2-3	NA	CASSLSSSMGGADTQYF
NA	TRBV27	TRBJ2-4	NA	CASRGLGAKNIQYF
NA	TRBV15	TRBJ1-6	NA	CTTSRDRFFGGSSPLHF
TRBD1	TRBV20-1	TRBJ2-7	NA	CSAGTGTYEQYF
NA	TRBV28	TRBJ2-7	once	CASSFRVYEQYF
NA	TRBV7-9	TRBJ2-3	few	CASSSEGTRGTDTQYF
NA	TRBV5-1	TRBJ2-1	NA	CASSLGPRNQIHEQFF
TRBD2	TRBV9	TRBJ2-3	NA	CASSVTGLDTDTQYF
NA	TRBV30	TRBJ1-2	few	CAWSGGLYDGYTF
NA	TRBV6-1	TRBJ1-3	NA	CASSLGPPDLSSGNTIYF
TRBD2	TRBV2	TRBJ2-7	NA	CASIGGGYEQYF
NA	TRBV7-2	TRBJ1-5	few	CASSDSNQPQHF
NA	TRBV19	TRBJ2-5	few	CASSALHSEVGETQYF
TRBD1	TRBV20-1	TRBJ1-2	few	CSARGGGQGVSNYGYTF
NA	TRBV15	TRBJ2-7	few	CATSRPGPYEQYF
TRBD1	TRBV27	TRBJ1-2	NA	CASTPGDRKNYGYTF
TRBD1	TRBV14	TRBJ2-7	NA	CASSPYRGEPYEQYF